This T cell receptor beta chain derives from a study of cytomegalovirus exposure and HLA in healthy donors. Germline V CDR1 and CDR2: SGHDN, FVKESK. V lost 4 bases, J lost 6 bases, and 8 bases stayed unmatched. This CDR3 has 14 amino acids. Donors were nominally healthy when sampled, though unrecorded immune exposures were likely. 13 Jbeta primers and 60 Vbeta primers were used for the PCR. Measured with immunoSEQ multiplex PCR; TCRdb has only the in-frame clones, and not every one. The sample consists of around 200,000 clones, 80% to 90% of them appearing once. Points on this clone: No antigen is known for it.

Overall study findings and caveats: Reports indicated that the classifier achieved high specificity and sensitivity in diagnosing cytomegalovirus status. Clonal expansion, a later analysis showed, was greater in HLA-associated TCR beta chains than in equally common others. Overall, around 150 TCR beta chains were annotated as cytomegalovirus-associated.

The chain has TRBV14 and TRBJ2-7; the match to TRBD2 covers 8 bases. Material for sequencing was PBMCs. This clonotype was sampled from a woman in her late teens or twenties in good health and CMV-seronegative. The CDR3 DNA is TGTGCCAGCAGCCCCCAGCGGGAGAGATCCGAGCAGTACTTC. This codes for CASSPQRERSEQYF. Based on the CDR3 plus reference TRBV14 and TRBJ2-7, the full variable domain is EAGVTQFPSHSVIEKGQTVTLRCDPISGHDNLYWYRRVMGKEIKFLLHFVKESKQDESGMPNNRFLAERTGGTYSTLKVQPAELEDSGVYFCASSPQRERSEQYFGPGTRLTVT.